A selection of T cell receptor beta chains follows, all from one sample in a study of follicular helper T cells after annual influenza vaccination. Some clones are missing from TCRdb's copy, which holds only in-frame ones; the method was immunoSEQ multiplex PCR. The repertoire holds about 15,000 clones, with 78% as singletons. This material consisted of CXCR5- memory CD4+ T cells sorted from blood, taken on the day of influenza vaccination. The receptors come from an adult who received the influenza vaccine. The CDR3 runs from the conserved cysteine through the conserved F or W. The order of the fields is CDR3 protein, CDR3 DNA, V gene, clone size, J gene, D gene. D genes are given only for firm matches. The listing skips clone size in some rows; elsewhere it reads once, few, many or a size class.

CASSLVAGANNEQFF | TGTGCCAGCAGCTTAGTAGCGGGGGCCAACAATGAGCAGTTCTTC | TRBV7-2 | once | TRBJ2-1 | TRBD2
CASRVRGDPYNEQFF | TGTGCCAGCAGAGTACGGGGGGATCCCTACAATGAGCAGTTCTTC | TRBV11-1 | - | TRBJ2-1 | TRBD2
CASSLGTSGGQNTGELFF | TGTGCCAGCAGCTTAGGGACTAGCGGGGGCCAAAACACCGGGGAGCTGTTTTTT | TRBV7-3 | few | TRBJ2-2 | TRBD2
CASSSGTSGSSYEQYF | TGTGCCAGCAGTTCGGGGACTAGCGGGAGCTCCTACGAGCAGTACTTC | TRBV6-6 | - | TRBJ2-7 | TRBD2
CASSLGRRVYSNTGELFF | TGCGCCAGCAGCCTTGGGCGCAGGGTCTATTCGAACACCGGGGAGCTGTTTTTT | TRBV5-1 | - | TRBJ2-2 | -
CVARDLTKVYGYTF | TGTGTCGCCCGGGATCTGACGAAGGTCTATGGCTACACCTTC | TRBV6-5 | - | TRBJ1-2 | -
CASSGGQVKGYGYTF | TGCGCCAGCAGCGGGGGACAGGTAAAGGGATATGGCTACACCTTC | TRBV5-1 | - | TRBJ1-2 | TRBD1
CASSPTGGEETQYF | TGTGCCAGCAGCCCGACAGGGGGGGAAGAGACCCAGTACTTC | TRBV5-4 | few | TRBJ2-5 | TRBD1
CASSLAAGVSYEQYF | TGTGCCAGCAGCTTAGCAGCCGGGGTGAGCTACGAGCAGTACTTC | TRBV7-2 | - | TRBJ2-7 | -
CASETRTVPGGYTF | TGTGCCAGCGAAACAAGGACAGTTCCCGGTGGCTACACCTTC | TRBV28 | - | TRBJ1-2 | -